This TCR beta chain was sequenced in a study of OX40 agonist ivuxolimab in advanced cancers. Study overall: The treatment was a fully human IgG2 OX40 agonist, ivuxolimab. The study reported partial responses in three patients: one hepatocellular carcinoma, two cutaneous melanoma.

Germline trimming cut 5 bases from V and 1 base from J; bases unmatched to any gene: 9. This CDR3 comprises 16 residues. Looked up from germline, CDR1 is SGHTA and CDR2 is FQGNSA. The repertoire was sequenced with immunoSEQ multiplex PCR; TCRdb's copy has only in-frame clones and lacks some. The sample lists more than 50,000 clones, 86% occurring once. This TCR was sampled from an adult with an advanced solid tumor such as melanoma, head and neck, liver or kidney cancer. This chain uses TRBV7-2 with TRBJ2-5, with 8 bases matching TRBD2. The sequences come from CD4+ or CD8+ T cells sorted from blood, collected in a trial of the OX40 agonist ivuxolimab. For the CDR3, the DNA is TGTGCCAGCAGCCCACGGGGGGGCCTGATCCAAGAGACCCAGTACTTC. Translation gives CASSPRGGLIQETQYF.